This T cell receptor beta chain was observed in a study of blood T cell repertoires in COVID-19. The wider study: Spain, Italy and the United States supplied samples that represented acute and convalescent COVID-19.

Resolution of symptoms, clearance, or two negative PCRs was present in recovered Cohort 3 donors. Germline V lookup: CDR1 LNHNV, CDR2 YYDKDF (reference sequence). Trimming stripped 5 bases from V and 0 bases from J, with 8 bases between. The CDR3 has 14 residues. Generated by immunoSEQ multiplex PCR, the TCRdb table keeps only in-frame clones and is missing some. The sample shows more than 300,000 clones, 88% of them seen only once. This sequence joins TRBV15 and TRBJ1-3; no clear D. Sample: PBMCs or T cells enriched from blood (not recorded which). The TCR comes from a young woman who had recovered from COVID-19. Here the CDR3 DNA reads TGTGCCACCAGCCTTATCGGCTCTGGAAACACCATATATTTT. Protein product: CATSLIGSGNTIYF.